The 30 T cell receptor beta chains in this list originate from one sample, sequenced in a study of beta chain features in type 1 diabetes. As every portion of the isolated RNA was reverse transcribed, the sequencing read expressed TCRB transcripts. Libraries were prepared by immunoSEQ multiplex PCR; TCRdb keeps only in-frame clonotypes and omits some of them. The table shows 300,000 to 400,000 clones, with approximately 11% occurring only once. The sample taken for sequencing was naive CD4+ T cells from blood. Receptors originate from a woman in her thirties in good health.

This chain uses TRBV14 with TRBJ2-3, with D possibly being TRBD2 (6 bases). This CDR3 is built from 15 residues. CDR1 SGHDN and CDR2 FVKESK come from the germline V gene. The V gene lost 3 bases and the J gene lost 3 bases, with 13 bases spanning the gap. CDR3 bases: TGTGCCAGCAGCCAGACGGGACTGCTTACAGATACGCAGTATTTT. Its protein is CASSQTGLLTDTQYF.

The J gene is TRBJ2-5, the V gene TRBV2; maybe TRBD1 (5 bases). The CDR3 consists of 14 residues. The ends were cut back, 7 bases at V and 8 bases at J, with 20 bases in the middle. Germline V gene sequence: CDR1 SNHLY, CDR2 FYNNEI. This CDR3 reads CASMSRQIKRTQYF. CDR3 DNA: TGTGCCAGCATGAGTCGACAGATTAAGAGAACCCAGTACTTC.

This chain uses TRBV19 with TRBJ1-1; TRBD1 might be the D (5 bases). The germline CDR1 and CDR2 sequences are LNHDA and SQIVND (reference sequence). Trimming shortened V by 6 bases and J by 4 bases, and 9 bases separated the two germline ends. CDR3 size: 12 residues. The CDR3 sequence is CASRPQGTEAFF. DNA for the CDR3: TGTGCCAGTAGGCCCCAGGGCACTGAAGCTTTCTTT.

In its sample, this clone was seen a few times. The same CDR3 arises from other DNA sequences in this sample as well. The J gene is TRBJ2-1, the V gene TRBV19; the match to TRBD2 covers 9 bases. V trimming: 4 bases; J trimming: 4 bases; junction bases outside the gene matches: 2. The CDR3 contains 14 residues. The germline V gene encodes CDR1 LNHDA and CDR2 SQIVND (reference sequence). CDR3 amino acids: CASSRLAGYNEQFF. The CDR3 DNA reads TGTGCCAGTAGTAGGCTAGCGGGGTACAATGAGCAGTTCTTC.

The chain links TRBV6-5 to TRBJ2-5, with D tentatively TRBD1 (6 bases). CDR1 and CDR2 (germline): MNHEY, SVGAGI. The V and J ends lost 4 bases and 2 bases respectively, with 14 bases between them. This CDR3 is 15 amino acids long. The DNA of the CDR3 is TGTGCCAGCAGTTCCGTACAGGGTTTTCAAGAGACCCAGTACTTC. It yields the protein CASSSVQGFQETQYF.

The chain employs TRBV7-8 and TRBJ2-2; D ambiguous. With 1 base removed from V and 4 bases from J, the gap between germline ends came to 13 bases. This CDR3 is built from 16 residues. CDR1 is SGHVS and CDR2 is FQNEAQ in the germline V gene. CDR3 DNA sequence: TGTGCCAGCAGCTTAGACGCGGAGCCCCGCACCGGGGAGCTGTTTTTT. Amino acid sequence: CASSLDAEPRTGELFF.

The V call is TRBV10-3, the J call TRBJ2-7, with D hard to call. V was shortened by 0 bases and J by 9 bases, with 18 bases between the two germline ends. The V gene's germline CDR1 is ENHRY and CDR2 SYGVKD. This CDR3 comprises 15 residues. The CDR3 sequence: CAISESSGRNIAQYF. The CDR3 DNA reads TGTGCCATCAGTGAGTCGTCAGGCCGAAATATTGCGCAGTACTTC.

This rearrangement joins TRBV30 to TRBJ2-3, with D maybe TRBD1 (6 bases). Germline V gene data show CDR1 as GTSNPN and CDR2 as SVGIG (reference sequence). Trimming shortened V by 4 bases and J by 0 bases, and 11 bases separated the two germline ends. The CDR3 is made up of 14 amino acids. CDR3 bases: TGTGCCTGGATTCTTGGACAGAGCACAGATACGCAGTATTTT. Amino acid sequence: CAWILGQSTDTQYF.

This clone has a handful of counts. The chain is built from TRBV29-1 and TRBJ2-5; tentative D call: TRBD1 (6 bases). Trimming pared 5 bases from V and 4 bases from J, leaving 8 bases between. Germline V gives CDR1 SQVTM, CDR2 ANQGSEA. This CDR3 region has 11 residues. DNA of the CDR3: TGCAGCGTTACAGGGTCAGAGACCCAGTACTTC. This codes for CSVTGSETQYF.

The J gene is TRBJ2-3, the V gene TRBV14; a possible D gene is TRBD2 (5 bases). Germline V gene sequence: CDR1 SGHDN, CDR2 FVKESK. V was pared by 6 bases and J by 9 bases, with 13 bases between. CDR3 size: 12 residues. CDR3 DNA: TGTGCCAGCAGACCAGGACGGGGAACGCAGTATTTT. Its translation: CASRPGRGTQYF.

The gene calls are TRBV28 and TRBJ2-5; 11 nucleotides match TRBD2. V lost 6 bases to trimming and J lost 4 bases; unmatched junction nucleotides: 4. This CDR3 has 14 residues. Germline values: CDR1 MDHEN, CDR2 SYDVKM. For the CDR3, the DNA is TGTGCCAGCAGATTTCTAGCGGGAGGAGAGACCCAGTACTTC. Its protein is CASRFLAGGETQYF.

The chain employs TRBV27 and TRBJ2-1; 9 bases line up with TRBD2. Per germline, CDR1 MNHEY and CDR2 SMNVEV (reference sequence). The CDR3 consists of 13 residues. V dropped 5 bases and J dropped 14; count of bases not matched to a gene: 10. CDR3 region: CASSLGVAGVEFF. The CDR3 coding sequence is TGTGCCAGCAGTCTTGGGGTAGCGGGAGTGGAGTTCTTC.

V and J are TRBV18 and TRBJ2-1, with D perhaps matching TRBD2 (6 bases). This CDR3 has 15 amino acids. The germline V and J ends were trimmed by 4 bases and 0 bases, with 10 bases remaining between them. Germline loops: CDR1 KGHSH, CDR2 LQKENI. CDR3 DNA sequence: TGTGCCAGCTCACGGCGGGAAAGCTCCTACAATGAGCAGTTCTTC. Protein product: CASSRRESSYNEQFF.

This clone was seen only a few times. V is TRBV9 and J is TRBJ1-1, with D tentatively TRBD1 (5 bases). The CDR3 loop spans 13 amino acids. V was shortened by 3 bases and J by 3 bases, with 9 bases between the two germline ends. Germline CDR1 is SGDLS and CDR2 is YYNGEE. The CDR3 reads CASSAREYTEAFF. The DNA of the CDR3 is TGTGCCAGCAGCGCCAGGGAATACACTGAAGCTTTCTTT.

This rearrangement joins TRBV18 to TRBJ2-2; TRBD2 aligns across 11 bases. The CDR3 is 16 amino acids. V lost 5 bases and J lost 2; bases outside the gene matches: 4. The germline V gene encodes CDR1 KGHSH and CDR2 LQKENI. CDR3 nucleotides: TGTGCCAGCTCAGCACTAGCGGGAGTAAACACCGGGGAGCTGTTTTTT. Translation gives CASSALAGVNTGELFF.

This clone was seen more than once but under ten times. This chain connects TRBV29-1 to TRBJ2-5; 8 positions agree with TRBD2. The CDR3 has 12 residues. Germline-derived CDR1 and CDR2 are SQVTM and ANQGSEA. Losses at the gene ends were 6 bases for V and 5 bases for J; bases not matched to a gene: 5. The CDR3 spells CSVRAGAETQYF. Here the CDR3 DNA reads TGCAGCGTGAGAGCGGGAGCGGAGACCCAGTACTTC.

This clone was detected a few times. The chain employs TRBV11-2 and TRBJ2-1; possible D gene TRBD2, 6 bases. The V gene's germline CDR1 is SGHAT and CDR2 FQNNGV. Trimming took off 3 bases at V and 2 bases at J, with 11 bases between the two ends. CDR3 size: 15 residues. The CDR3 bases are TGTGCCAGCAGCTTCCTCCCGGGGGCCTACAATGAGCAGTTCTTC. Its protein product is CASSFLPGAYNEQFF.

J is TRBJ1-1 and V is TRBV5-6, with D possibly being TRBD1 (6 bases). Germline V gene lookup returns CDR1 SGHDT and CDR2 YYEEEE. This CDR3 spans 14 amino acids. V was clipped by 3 bases and J by 2 bases, with 11 bases between them. CDR3 sequence: CASSSQGLNTEAFF. The CDR3 DNA sequence: TGTGCCAGCAGCTCACAGGGCCTCAACACTGAAGCTTTCTTT.

This clone was observed a few times. CDR3 loop: CASSSGGSRPYNEQFF. CDR3 DNA sequence: TGTGCCAGCAGCTCAGGCGGGAGCCGTCCCTACAATGAGCAGTTCTTC. The V call is TRBV5-4, the J call TRBJ2-1; 7 bases are shared with TRBD2. The CDR3 covers 16 residues. V was clipped by 3 bases and J by 2 bases; unmatched bases: 8. Germline CDR1 reads SGHNT; CDR2 reads YYREEE (reference sequence).

This chain uses TRBV7-9 with TRBJ2-7; 7 nucleotides line up with TRBD2. The CDR3 spans 16 residues. With 4 bases clipped from V and 0 bases from J, the junction kept 9 bases outside the gene matches. From germline, CDR1 is SEHNR and CDR2 FQNEAQ (reference sequence). The CDR3 DNA follows: TGTGCCAGCAGCTACGGGGGAGGGACTAACTCCTACGAGCAGTACTTC. This translates into CASSYGGGTNSYEQYF.

V usage is TRBV29-1 and J usage is TRBJ1-3; TRBD1 is a possible D gene (6 bases). This CDR3 contains 13 residues. CDR1 SQVTM and CDR2 ANQGSEA come from the germline V gene. The V and J ends lost 4 bases and 2 bases respectively, with 9 bases between them. The CDR3 DNA reads TGCAGCGTTGGGGAGGGGGCTGGAAACACCATATATTTT. It yields the protein CSVGEGAGNTIYF.

This clone appeared a few times. V and J are TRBV27 and TRBJ1-5, with TRBD1 identical over 8 bases. With 5 bases clipped from V and 1 base from J, the junction kept 7 bases outside the gene matches. This CDR3 has 16 amino acids. Per the germline V gene, CDR1 is MNHEY and CDR2 is SMNVEV (reference sequence). DNA of the CDR3: TGTGCCAGCAGTCCCCTTCAGGGGGCGAGCAATCAGCCCCAGCATTTT. It specifies CASSPLQGASNQPQHF.

This chain uses TRBV5-4 with TRBJ1-5; TRBD1 agrees at 7 bases. After removal of 4 bases from V and 0 bases from J, the junction contained 4 bases not matched to a gene. Germline V gene lookup returns CDR1 SGHNT and CDR2 YYREEE (reference sequence). There are 15 residues in the CDR3. The CDR3 coding sequence is TGTGCCAGCAGCCCCGGGACAGATAGCAATCAGCCCCAGCATTTT. As protein: CASSPGTDSNQPQHF.

In its sample, this clone was seen a few times. This rearrangement joins TRBV4-1 to TRBJ2-7, with 7 bases that match TRBD2. Trimming took 0 bases from V and 7 from J; bases not matched to a gene: 9. Germline loops: CDR1 MGHRA, CDR2 YSYEKL. The CDR3 totals 15 residues. DNA for the CDR3: TGCGCCAGCAGCCAAGATCGGGCGGGAGCTTGGGAGCAGTACTTC. This sequence encodes CASSQDRAGAWEQYF.

The gene calls are TRBV29-1 and TRBJ1-1; 12 bases match TRBD1. Losses at the gene ends were 4 bases for V and 7 bases for J; bases not matched to a gene: 13. Germline-derived CDR1 and CDR2 are SQVTM and ANQGSEA. CDR3 length equals 16 residues. The CDR3: CSVVLPGTGGFYEAFF. The CDR3 DNA reads TGCAGCGTTGTACTTCCCGGGACAGGGGGCTTCTATGAAGCTTTCTTT.

The table lists this clone with a few counts. The rearrangement links TRBV7-2 to TRBJ2-4, with 9 nucleotides matching TRBD1. Germline lookup yields CDR1 SGHTA and CDR2 FQGNSA. The CDR3 has 13 residues. V was clipped by 6 bases and J by 6 bases; unmatched bases: 3. The CDR3 protein is CASSSGQGNIQYF. CDR3 in DNA: TGTGCCAGCAGTTCGGGACAGGGAAACATTCAGTACTTC.

In its sample, this clone was seen a few times. The chain is built from TRBV27 and TRBJ2-1; TRBD1 matches at 7 bases. The V and J ends lost 6 bases and 0 bases, in that order; junction bases with no gene match: 5. Germline-derived CDR1 and CDR2 are MNHEY and SMNVEV (reference sequence). This CDR3 is built from 15 residues. CDR3 coding DNA: TGTGCCAGCAGATACAGGGGAAACTCCTACAATGAGCAGTTCTTC. Translated, it gives CASRYRGNSYNEQFF.

This clone was counted only a few times. The chain recombines TRBV6-5 with TRBJ2-5, with TRBD2 matching 7 bases. This CDR3 spans 16 amino acids. Trimming took 0 bases from V and 5 from J; bases not matched to a gene: 9. The germline gives CDR1 MNHEY, CDR2 SVGAGI. The CDR3 reads CASSYSIGLAEETQYF. The CDR3 DNA is TGTGCCAGCAGTTACTCGATAGGTCTAGCGGAGGAGACCCAGTACTTC.

Ten or more counts support this clone. The CDR3: CASSPSRDQETQYF. CDR3 sequence (DNA): TGTGCCAGCAGCCCCAGCAGGGACCAAGAGACCCAGTACTTC. This chain links TRBV4-2 with TRBJ2-5; weak D call: TRBD1 (5 bases). CDR3 length: 14 residues. V dropped 4 bases and J dropped 0 bases, with 9 bases sitting between them. Germline CDR1 is LGHNA and CDR2 is YNFKEQ.

J is TRBJ1-4 and V is TRBV7-2; D is uncertain. The CDR3 totals 14 residues. Germline CDR1 reads SGHTA; CDR2 reads FQGNSA. V was trimmed by 0 bases and J by 8 bases, leaving 10 bases between them. This chain's CDR3 is CASSLAAAAEKLFF. The CDR3, as DNA: TGTGCCAGCAGCTTAGCGGCTGCGGCCGAAAAACTGTTTTTT.